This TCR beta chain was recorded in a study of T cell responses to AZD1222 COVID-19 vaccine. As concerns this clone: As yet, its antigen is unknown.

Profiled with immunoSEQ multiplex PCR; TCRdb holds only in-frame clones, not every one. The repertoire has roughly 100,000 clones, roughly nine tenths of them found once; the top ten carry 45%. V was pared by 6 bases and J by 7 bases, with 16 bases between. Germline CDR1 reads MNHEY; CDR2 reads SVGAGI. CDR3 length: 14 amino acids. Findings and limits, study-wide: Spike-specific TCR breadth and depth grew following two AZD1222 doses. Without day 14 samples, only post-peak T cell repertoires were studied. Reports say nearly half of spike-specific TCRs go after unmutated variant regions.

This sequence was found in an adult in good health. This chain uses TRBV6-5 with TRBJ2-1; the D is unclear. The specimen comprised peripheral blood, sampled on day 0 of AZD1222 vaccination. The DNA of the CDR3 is TGTGCCAGCAGCCTCCAAAAAGGTGGGAATGAGCAGTTCTTC. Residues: CASSLQKGGNEQFF.